This TCR beta chain came from a study of control samples from healthy donors and cancer patients. The sample holds a few counts of this clone. The protocol was immunoSEQ multiplex PCR, while the TCRdb copy is restricted to in-frame clones and leaves out a portion. The table lists 78,000 or so clones, nearly 90% of them singletons, with 5.7% in the top ten. The sample taken for sequencing was blood. This TCR was sampled from a woman between 50 and 59 years old in good health.

The CDR3 DNA follows: TGTGCCAGCAGTGCCGCCCGGCGGTGGGGAAACACCATATATTTT. Protein: CASSAARRWGNTIYF. V and J are TRBV2 and TRBJ1-3; no firm D call. The CDR3 totals 15 residues. V was clipped by 4 bases and J by 4 bases, with 14 bases between them. The V gene's germline CDR1 is SNHLY and CDR2 FYNNEI.